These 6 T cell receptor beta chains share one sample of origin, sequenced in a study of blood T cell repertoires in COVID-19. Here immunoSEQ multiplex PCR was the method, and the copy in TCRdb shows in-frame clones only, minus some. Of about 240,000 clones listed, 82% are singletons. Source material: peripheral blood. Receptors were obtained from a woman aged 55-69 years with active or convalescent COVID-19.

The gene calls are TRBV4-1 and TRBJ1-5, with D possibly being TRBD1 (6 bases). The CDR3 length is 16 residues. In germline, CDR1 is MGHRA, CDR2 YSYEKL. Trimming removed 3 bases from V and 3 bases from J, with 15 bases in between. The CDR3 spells CASSHHGQSHNQPQHF. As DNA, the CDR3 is TGCGCCAGCAGCCACCACGGACAGAGCCACAATCAGCCCCAGCATTTT.

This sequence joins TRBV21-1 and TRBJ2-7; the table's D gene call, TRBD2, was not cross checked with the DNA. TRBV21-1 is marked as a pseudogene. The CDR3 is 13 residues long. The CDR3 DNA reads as TGTGCCAGCGGGCTCGGGGTTTCCTACGAGCAGTACTTC. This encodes CASGLGVSYEQYF.

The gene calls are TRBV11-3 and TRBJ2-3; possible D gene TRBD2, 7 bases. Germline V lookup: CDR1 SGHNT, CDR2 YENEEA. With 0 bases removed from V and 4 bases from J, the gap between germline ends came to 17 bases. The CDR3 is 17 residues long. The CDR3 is CASSLEDSAGAADTQYF. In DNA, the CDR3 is TGTGCCAGCAGCTTAGAGGACTCGGCGGGGGCCGCAGATACGCAGTATTTT.

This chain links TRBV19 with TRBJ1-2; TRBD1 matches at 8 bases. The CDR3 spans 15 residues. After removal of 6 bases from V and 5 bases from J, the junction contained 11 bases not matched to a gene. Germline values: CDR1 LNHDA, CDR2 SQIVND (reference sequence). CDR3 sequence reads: CASRTYRTGWYGYTF. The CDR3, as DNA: TGTGCCAGTAGGACGTACCGGACAGGGTGGTATGGCTACACCTTC.

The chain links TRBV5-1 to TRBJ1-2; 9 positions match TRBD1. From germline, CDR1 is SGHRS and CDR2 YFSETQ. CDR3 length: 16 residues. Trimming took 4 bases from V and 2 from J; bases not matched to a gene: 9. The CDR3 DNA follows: TGCGCCAGCAGCGTGGCTGGCGGACAGGGGAACTATGGCTACACCTTC. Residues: CASSVAGGQGNYGYTF. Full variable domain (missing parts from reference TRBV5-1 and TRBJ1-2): KAGVTQTPRYLIKTRGQQVTLSCSPISGHRSVSWYQQTPGQGLQFLFEYFSETQRNKGNFPGRFSGRQFSNSRSEMNVSTLELGDSALYLCASSVAGGQGNYGYTFGSGTRLTVV.

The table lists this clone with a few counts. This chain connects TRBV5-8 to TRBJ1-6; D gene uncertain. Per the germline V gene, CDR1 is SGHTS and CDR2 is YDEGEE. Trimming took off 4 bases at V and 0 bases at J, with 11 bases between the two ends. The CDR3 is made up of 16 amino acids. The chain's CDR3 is CASSHGGSSYNSPLHF. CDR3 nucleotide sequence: TGTGCCAGCAGCCACGGAGGAAGCTCCTATAATTCACCCCTCCACTTT.